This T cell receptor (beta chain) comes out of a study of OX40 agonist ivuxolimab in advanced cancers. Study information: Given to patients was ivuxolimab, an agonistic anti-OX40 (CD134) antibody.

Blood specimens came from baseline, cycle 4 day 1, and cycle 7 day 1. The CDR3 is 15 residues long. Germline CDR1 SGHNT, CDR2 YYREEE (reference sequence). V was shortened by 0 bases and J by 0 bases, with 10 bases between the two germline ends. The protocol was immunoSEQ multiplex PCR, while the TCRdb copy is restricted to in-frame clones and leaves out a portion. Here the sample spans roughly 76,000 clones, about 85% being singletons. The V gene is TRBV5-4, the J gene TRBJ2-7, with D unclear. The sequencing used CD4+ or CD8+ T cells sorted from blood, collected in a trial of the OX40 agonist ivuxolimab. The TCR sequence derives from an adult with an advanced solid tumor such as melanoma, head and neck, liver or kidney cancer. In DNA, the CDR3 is TGTGCCAGCAGCTTGGGACAAGACCTCTCCTACGAGCAGTACTTC. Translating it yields CASSLGQDLSYEQYF.